This T cell receptor (beta chain) stems from a study of CD4+ T cells in melanoma. Findings and caveats of the study: CD8+ T cell, macrophage and B cell function reportedly correlated with neoantigen-specific CD4+ T cells. Neoantigen-specific CD4+ T cells in melanoma reportedly had diverse differentiation states.

Remarks on this clone: Its antigen is currently unknown.

Germline lookup yields CDR1 SNHLY and CDR2 FYNNEI. Trimming took 6 bases from V and 0 from J, leaving 9 bases between them. This CDR3 comprises 14 residues. Repertoires were generated with immunoSEQ multiplex PCR, while TCRdb's copy carries only in-frame clones and drops some. The sample shows around 13,000 clones, about 71% of them seen only once. The sequencing sample was made of cells from a culture (not recorded whether cultured in vitro). The TCR originated in a human donor with melanoma. This sequence joins TRBV2 and TRBJ1-3; no clear D. For the CDR3, the DNA is TGTGCCAGCAGCCGGGCCCTCTCTGGAAACACCATATATTTT. Its protein is CASSRALSGNTIYF.